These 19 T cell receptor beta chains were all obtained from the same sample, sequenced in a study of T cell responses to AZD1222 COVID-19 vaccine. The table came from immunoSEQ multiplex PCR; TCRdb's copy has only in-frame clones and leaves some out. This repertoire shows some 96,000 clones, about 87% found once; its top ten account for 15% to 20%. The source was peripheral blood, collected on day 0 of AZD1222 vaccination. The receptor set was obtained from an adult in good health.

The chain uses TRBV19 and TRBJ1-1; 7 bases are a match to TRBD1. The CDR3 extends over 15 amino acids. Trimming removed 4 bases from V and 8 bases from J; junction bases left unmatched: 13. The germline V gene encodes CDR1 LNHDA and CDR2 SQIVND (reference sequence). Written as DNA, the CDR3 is TGTGCCAGTAGTACCCGACAGGGTACAAGGGGGGAAGCTTTCTTT. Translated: CASSTRQGTRGEAFF.

CDR3 bases: TGCAGCGTTAAGCCCCACCTGCGAGTAGAGACCCAGTACTTC. Its protein is CSVKPHLRVETQYF. This chain links TRBV29-1 with TRBJ2-5; D unclear. Per the germline V gene, CDR1 is SQVTM and CDR2 is ANQGSEA. V lost 5 bases, J lost 4 bases, and 17 bases lay in between. The CDR3 length is 14 residues. The variable domain in full, completed from reference TRBV29-1 and TRBJ2-5, reads SAVISQKPSRDICQRGTSLTIQCQVDSQVTMMFWYRQQPGQSLTLIATANQGSEATYESGFVIDKFPISRPNLTFSTLTVSNMSPEDSSIYLCSVKPHLRVETQYFGPGTRLLVL.

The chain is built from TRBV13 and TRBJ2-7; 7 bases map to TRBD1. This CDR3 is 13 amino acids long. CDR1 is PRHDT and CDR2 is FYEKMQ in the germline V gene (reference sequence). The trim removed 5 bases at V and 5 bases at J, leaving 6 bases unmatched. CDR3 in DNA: TGTGCCAGCAGCCCCGGGACAGAGAACGAGCAGTACTTC. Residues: CASSPGTENEQYF.

As DNA, the CDR3 is TGTGCCAGCAGGTCAACAGGGGGCTACGAGCAGTACTTC. It codes for CASRSTGGYEQYF. V usage is TRBV7-9 and J usage is TRBJ2-7, with 8 bases lining up with TRBD1. Germline-derived CDR1 and CDR2 are SEHNR and FQNEAQ (reference sequence). V lost 6 bases and J lost 3; bases outside the gene matches: 4. The CDR3 sequence is 13 residues long. Full variable domain (remainder filled in from reference TRBV7-9 and TRBJ2-7): DTGVSQNPRHKITKRGQNVTFRCDPISEHNRLYWYRQTLGQGPEFLTYFQNEAQLEKSRLLSDRFSAERPKGSFSTLEIQRTEQGDSAMYLCASRSTGGYEQYFGPGTRLTVT.

In nucleotides, the CDR3 is TGTGCCAGCAGTTCTTGGGCCTCAAAAAGGTCGAACTATGGCTACACCTTC. Translating it yields CASSSWASKRSNYGYTF. The chain joins TRBV27 to TRBJ1-2; D unresolved. This CDR3 has 17 residues. V gave up 4 bases and J gave up 2 bases, with 20 bases separating them. Looked up from germline, CDR1 is MNHEY and CDR2 is SMNVEV (reference sequence).

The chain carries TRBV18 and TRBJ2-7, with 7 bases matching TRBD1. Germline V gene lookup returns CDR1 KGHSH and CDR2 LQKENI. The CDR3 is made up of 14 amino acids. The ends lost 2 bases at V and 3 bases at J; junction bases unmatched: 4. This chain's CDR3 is CASSPTGQNYEQYF. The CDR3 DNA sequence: TGTGCCAGCTCACCAACGGGACAGAACTACGAGCAGTACTTC. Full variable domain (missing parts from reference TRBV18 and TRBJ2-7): NAGVMQNPRHLVRRRGQEARLRCSPMKGHSHVYWYRQLPEEGLKFMVYLQKENIIDESGMPKERFSAEFPKEGPSILRIQQVVRGDSAAYFCASSPTGQNYEQYFGPGTRLTVT.

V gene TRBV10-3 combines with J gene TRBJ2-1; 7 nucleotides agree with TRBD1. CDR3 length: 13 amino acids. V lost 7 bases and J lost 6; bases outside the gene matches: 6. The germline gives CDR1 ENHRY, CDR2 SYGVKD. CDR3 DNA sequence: TGTGCCATCATGCTTTCAGGGGGCAATGAGCAGTTCTTC. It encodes CAIMLSGGNEQFF.

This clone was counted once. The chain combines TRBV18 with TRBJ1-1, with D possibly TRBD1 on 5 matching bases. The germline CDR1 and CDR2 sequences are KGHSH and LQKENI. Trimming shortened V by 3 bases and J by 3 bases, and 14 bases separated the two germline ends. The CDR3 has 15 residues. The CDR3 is CASSPSEGRDTEAFF. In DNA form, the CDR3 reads TGTGCCAGCTCACCTTCTGAGGGCAGGGACACTGAAGCTTTCTTT. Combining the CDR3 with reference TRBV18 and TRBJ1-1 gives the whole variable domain NAGVMQNPRHLVRRRGQEARLRCSPMKGHSHVYWYRQLPEEGLKFMVYLQKENIIDESGMPKERFSAEFPKEGPSILRIQQVVRGDSAAYFCASSPSEGRDTEAFFGQGTRLTVV.

The CDR3 reads CASSQDTQTSRAQYF. DNA for the CDR3: TGTGCCAGCAGCCAAGATACGCAGACCTCGAGGGCCCAGTACTTC. The gene calls are TRBV3-1 (or the pseudogene TRBV3-2) and TRBJ2-5; a weak D match, TRBD2 (5 bases). V gave up 0 bases and J gave up 9 bases, with 17 bases separating them. The CDR3 covers 15 residues. Germline CDR1 is LGHDT and CDR2 is YNNKEL (reference sequence).

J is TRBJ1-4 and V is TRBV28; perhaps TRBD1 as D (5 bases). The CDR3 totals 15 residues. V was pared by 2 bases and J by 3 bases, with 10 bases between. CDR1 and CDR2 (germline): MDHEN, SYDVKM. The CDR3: CASSLVGGANEKLFF. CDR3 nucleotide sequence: TGTGCCAGCAGTTTAGTGGGGGGGGCTAATGAAAAACTGTTTTTT.

CDR3 sequence reads: CASSTSTFNTEAFF. The CDR3 coding sequence is TGTGCCAGTAGTACATCGACATTCAACACTGAAGCTTTCTTT. The chain is built from TRBV19 and TRBJ1-1; D not certain. V gave up 4 bases and J gave up 2 bases, with 11 bases separating them. Germline-derived CDR1 and CDR2 are LNHDA and SQIVND (reference sequence). This CDR3 contains 14 residues.

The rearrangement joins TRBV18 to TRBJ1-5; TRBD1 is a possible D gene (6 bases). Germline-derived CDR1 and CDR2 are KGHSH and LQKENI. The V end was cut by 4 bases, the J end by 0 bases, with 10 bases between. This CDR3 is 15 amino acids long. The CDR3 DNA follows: TGTGCCAGCTCACAGGGACACCTTAGCAATCAGCCCCAGCATTTT. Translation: CASSQGHLSNQPQHF.

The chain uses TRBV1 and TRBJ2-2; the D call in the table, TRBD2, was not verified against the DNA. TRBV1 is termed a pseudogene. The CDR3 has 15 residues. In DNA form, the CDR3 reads TGCACCAGCAGCCACGTAGGAGGGCCTGGCGGGGAGCTGTTTTTT. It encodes CTSSHVGGPGGELFF.

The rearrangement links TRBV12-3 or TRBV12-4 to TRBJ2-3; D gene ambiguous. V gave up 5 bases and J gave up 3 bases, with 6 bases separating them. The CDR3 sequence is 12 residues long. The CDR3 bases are TGTGCCAGCAGTCTGTGGACAGATACGCAGTATTTT. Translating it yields CASSLWTDTQYF.

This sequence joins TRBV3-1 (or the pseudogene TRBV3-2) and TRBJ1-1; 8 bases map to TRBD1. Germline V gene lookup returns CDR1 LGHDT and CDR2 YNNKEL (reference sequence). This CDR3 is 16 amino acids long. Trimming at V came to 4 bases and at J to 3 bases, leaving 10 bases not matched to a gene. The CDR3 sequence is CASSPRTGPRHTEAFF. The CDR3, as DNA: TGTGCCAGCAGCCCCCGGACAGGGCCGCGCCACACTGAAGCTTTCTTT.

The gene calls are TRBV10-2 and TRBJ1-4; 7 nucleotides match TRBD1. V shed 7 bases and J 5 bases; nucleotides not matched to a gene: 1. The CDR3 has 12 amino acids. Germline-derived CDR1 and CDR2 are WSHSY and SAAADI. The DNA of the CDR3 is TGCGCCAGCAAGACAGGGAATGAAAAACTGTTTTTT. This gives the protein CASKTGNEKLFF.

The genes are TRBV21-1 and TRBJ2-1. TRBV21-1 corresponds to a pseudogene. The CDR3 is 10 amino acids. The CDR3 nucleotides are TGTGCCAGCAGCCACAATGAGCAGTTCTTC. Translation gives CASSHNEQFF.

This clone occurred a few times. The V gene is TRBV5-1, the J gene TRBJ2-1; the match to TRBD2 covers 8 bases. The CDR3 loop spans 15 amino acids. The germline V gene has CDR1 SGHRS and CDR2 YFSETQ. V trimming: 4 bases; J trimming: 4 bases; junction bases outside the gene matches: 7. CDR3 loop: CASSVIAGRYNEQFF. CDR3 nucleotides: TGCGCCAGCAGCGTCATAGCGGGACGGTACAATGAGCAGTTCTTC.

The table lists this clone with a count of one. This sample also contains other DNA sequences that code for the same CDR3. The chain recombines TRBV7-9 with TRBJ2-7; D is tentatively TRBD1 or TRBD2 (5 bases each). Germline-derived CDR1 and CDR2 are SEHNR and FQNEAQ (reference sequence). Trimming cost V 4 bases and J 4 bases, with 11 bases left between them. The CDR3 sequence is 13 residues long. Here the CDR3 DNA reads TGTGCCAGCAGCTCCGGGACGGGGTACGAGCAGTACTTC. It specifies CASSSGTGYEQYF.